Presented here are 19 T cell receptor beta chains from one specimen sequenced in a study of T cell changes during pregnancy in multiple sclerosis. Data came from immunoSEQ multiplex PCR; TCRdb stores just in-frame clones and leaves some out. Of around 77,000 clones detected, 90% to 95% appear once; the ten largest clones hold approximately 1.1%. Sequencing used peripheral blood, obtained in the third trimester of pregnancy. The source is a female donor with multiple sclerosis, enrolled in a pregnancy study.

This chain joins TRBV5-6 and TRBJ1-2; tentative D call: TRBD1 (6 bases). V was shortened by 5 bases and J by 2 bases, with 16 bases between the two germline ends. This CDR3 has 15 residues. Germline CDR1 SGHDT, CDR2 YYEEEE. DNA for the CDR3: TGTGCCAGCAGTTATGGACAGTGGAAAAACTATGGCTACACCTTC. It is translated as CASSYGQWKNYGYTF.

The V gene is TRBV7-9, the J gene TRBJ2-1; D remains unclear. CDR1 is SEHNR, CDR2 FQNEAQ, per germline (reference sequence). The CDR3 has 12 amino acids. The V and J ends lost 5 bases and 8 bases respectively, with 10 bases between them. The CDR3 coding sequence is TGTGCCAGCAGCCTGGAGCTCGATGAGCAGTTCTTC. The encoded protein is CASSLELDEQFF.

This sequence joins TRBV25-1 and TRBJ1-3; the match to TRBD1 covers 7 bases. This CDR3 comprises 13 residues. Germline CDR1 and CDR2: MGHDK and SYGVNS. Trimming cost V 6 bases and J 8 bases; bases outside gene matches: 7. The CDR3 sequence: CASRTGAADTIYF. CDR3 sequence (DNA): TGTGCCAGCAGAACAGGGGCGGCAGACACCATATATTTT.

This chain uses TRBV5-1 with TRBJ1-2; TRBD1 might be the D (5 bases). The length of the CDR3 is 13 residues. Germline-derived CDR1 and CDR2 are SGHRS and YFSETQ. Trimming stripped 2 bases from V and 4 bases from J, with 9 bases between. The chain's CDR3 is CASSFGQSYGYTF. CDR3 in DNA: TGCGCCAGCAGCTTTGGACAATCCTATGGCTACACCTTC. Full variable domain (remainder filled in from reference TRBV5-1 and TRBJ1-2): KAGVTQTPRYLIKTRGQQVTLSCSPISGHRSVSWYQQTPGQGLQFLFEYFSETQRNKGNFPGRFSGRQFSNSRSEMNVSTLELGDSALYLCASSFGQSYGYTFGSGTRLTVV.

This clone was found once. The chain recombines TRBV7-9 with TRBJ2-7; 10 nucleotides align to TRBD1. The J segment lost 3 bases and the V segment lost 0 bases, leaving 11 bases of the junction unmatched. Germline V gene lookup returns CDR1 SEHNR and CDR2 FQNEAQ (reference sequence). This CDR3 spans 18 amino acids. Here the CDR3 reads CASSLARLGQGIDYEQYF. CDR3 nucleotides: TGTGCCAGCAGCTTAGCTCGTTTGGGACAGGGGATAGACTACGAGCAGTACTTC.

This chain connects TRBV18 to TRBJ2-3, with 10 positions matching TRBD2. The V gene end was trimmed by 2 bases and the J gene end by 6 bases; junction bases not matched to a gene: 5. Germline-derived CDR1 and CDR2 are KGHSH and LQKENI. The CDR3 is 15 amino acids. The DNA for the CDR3 is TGTGCCAGCTCACCAGGCCTAGCGGGAGCGGATACGCAGTATTTT. This encodes CASSPGLAGADTQYF.

The chain recombines TRBV19 with TRBJ1-1; possibly TRBD1 for D (6 bases). CDR1 and CDR2 (germline): LNHDA, SQIVND (reference sequence). V lost 7 bases, J lost 5 bases, and 17 bases lay in between. The CDR3 has 14 residues. The CDR3 reads CASKPPQGGTEAFF. The CDR3 DNA reads TGTGCCAGTAAGCCACCGCAAGGGGGAACTGAAGCTTTCTTT.

V gene TRBV7-2 combines with J gene TRBJ1-2; 8 bases match TRBD1. Germline V CDR1 and CDR2: SGHTA, FQGNSA. The CDR3 sequence is 15 residues long. J was trimmed by 4 bases and V by 0 bases; bases with no gene match: 4. CDR3 sequence (DNA): TGTGCCAGCAGCTTAGCGGCAGGGGGCACCTATGGCTACACCTTC. The encoded protein is CASSLAAGGTYGYTF. Combining the CDR3 with reference TRBV7-2 and TRBJ1-2 gives the whole variable domain GAGVSQSPSNKVTEKGKDVELRCDPISGHTALYWYRQSLGQGLEFLIYFQGNSAPDKSGLPSDRFSAERTGGSVSTLTIQRTQQEDSAVYLCASSLAAGGTYGYTFGSGTRLTVV.

The genes are TRBV11-2 and TRBJ2-3, with 9 nucleotides matching TRBD1. V gave up 0 bases and J gave up 5 bases; unmatched junction bases: 12. Germline values: CDR1 SGHAT, CDR2 FQNNGV. CDR3 length: 18 residues. CDR3 DNA: TGTGCCAGCAGCTTAGATGGGTATGCGGGACAGGGTTTAGATACGCAGTATTTT. Its translation is CASSLDGYAGQGLDTQYF.

J is TRBJ2-3 and V is TRBV6-4, with TRBD1 identical over 7 bases. The CDR3 has 16 residues. The germline V gene has CDR1 MRHNA and CDR2 SNTAGT. J gave up 5 bases and V 0 bases, and 8 bases lay outside the gene matches. The CDR3 coding sequence is TGTGCCAGCAGTGACTCAAGTGAGGGGGCCATAGATACGCAGTATTTT. Amino acid sequence: CASSDSSEGAIDTQYF.

The J gene is TRBJ2-7, the V gene TRBV27; 8 positions match TRBD1. The CDR3 runs to 14 residues. The trim removed 6 bases at V and 2 bases at J, leaving 6 bases unmatched. CDR1 is MNHEY and CDR2 is SMNVEV in the germline V gene (reference sequence). The CDR3 nucleotides read TGTGCCAGCAGCTCCGGACAGGGCACCTACGAGCAGTACTTC. Protein: CASSSGQGTYEQYF.

The genes are TRBV10-1 and TRBJ2-1; the D gene is possibly TRBD2 (6 bases). The CDR3 spans 13 residues. V was pared by 2 bases and J by 15 bases, with 17 bases between. Germline V CDR1 and CDR2: WNHNN, SYGVQD (reference sequence). CDR3 nucleotides: TGCGCCAGCAGTGAGGGAACGGGAGCCTTAAGGTTCTTC. Protein product: CASSEGTGALRFF.

The rearrangement joins TRBV5-4 to TRBJ2-7; D possibly corresponds to TRBD2 (7 bases). Germline V gene lookup returns CDR1 SGHNT and CDR2 YYREEE (reference sequence). The CDR3 sequence is 14 residues long. V was shortened by 4 bases and J by 2 bases, with 13 bases between the two germline ends. CDR3 residues: CASSQNGGPYEQYF. For the CDR3, the DNA is TGTGCCAGCAGCCAAAACGGGGGGCCCTACGAGCAGTACTTC.

This chain links TRBV11-2 with TRBJ2-7; tentatively, D is TRBD1 (6 bases). Trimming took 5 bases from V and 7 from J, leaving 15 bases between them. CDR1 and CDR2 (germline): SGHAT, FQNNGV. The CDR3 is 13 residues long. In DNA, the CDR3 is TGTGCCAGCAGCGGAAGGGGGAGTGGAGAGCAGTACTTC. This codes for CASSGRGSGEQYF. Variable domain in full (rest from reference TRBV11-2 and TRBJ2-7): EAGVAQSPRYKIIEKRQSVAFWCNPISGHATLYWYQQILGQGPKLLIQFQNNGVVDDSQLPKDRFSAERLKGVDSTLKIQPAKLEDSAVYLCASSGRGSGEQYFGPGTRLTVT.

This chain joins TRBV19 and TRBJ2-6; D uncertain. The V gene's germline CDR1 is LNHDA and CDR2 SQIVND (reference sequence). Trimming removed 10 bases from V and 0 bases from J, with 10 bases in between. The CDR3 sequence is 14 residues long. The CDR3 coding sequence is TGTGCCACCAGTTCCGTCTCTGGGGCCAACGTCCTGACTTTC. Its protein is CATSSVSGANVLTF.

This chain connects TRBV27 to TRBJ2-2; 10 bases are a match to TRBD2. The V and J ends lost 4 bases and 3 bases, in that order; junction bases with no gene match: 5. Germline values: CDR1 MNHEY, CDR2 SMNVEV (reference sequence). The CDR3 totals 16 residues. In nucleotides, the CDR3 is TGTGCCAGCAGTTCCCGGGGGACTAGCGACACCGGGGAGCTGTTTTTT. Translated: CASSSRGTSDTGELFF.

The gene calls are TRBV6-6 and TRBJ1-2; D is possibly TRBD1 (5 bases). V lost 5 bases, J lost 2 bases, and 15 bases lay in between. The CDR3 totals 15 residues. The V gene's germline CDR1 is MNHNY and CDR2 SVGAGI (reference sequence). The CDR3 DNA sequence: TGTGCCAGCAGTAATCGGGACTCCCGGAACTATGGCTACACCTTC. Protein sequence: CASSNRDSRNYGYTF.

The chain has TRBV19 and TRBJ1-1, with 7 bases identical to TRBD1. Trimming at V came to 5 bases and at J to 0 bases, leaving 3 bases not matched to a gene. The CDR3 runs to 14 residues. CDR1 and CDR2 from the germline V gene are LNHDA and SQIVND (reference sequence). Here the CDR3 DNA reads TGTGCCAGTAGTGCGGGACAGTTGAACACTGAAGCTTTCTTT. Its translation is CASSAGQLNTEAFF.

The chain is built from TRBV12-5 and TRBJ2-5; TRBD2 matches at 7 bases. This CDR3 comprises 14 residues. CDR1 and CDR2 from the germline V gene are LGHNT and FRNRAP. With 1 base clipped from V and 5 bases from J, the junction kept 4 bases outside the gene matches. For the CDR3, the DNA is TGTGCTAGTGGTTTGGGGACTAGAGGGGAGACCCAGTACTTC. Protein: CASGLGTRGETQYF. Complete variable domain (other parts from reference TRBV12-5 and TRBJ2-5): DARVTQTPRHKVTEMGQEVTMRCQPILGHNTVFWYRQTMMQGLELLAYFRNRAPLDDSGMPKDRFSAEMPDATLATLKIQPSEPRDSAVYFCASGLGTRGETQYFGPGTRLLVL.